The rows below give T cell receptor beta chains drawn from one sample of a study of cytomegalovirus exposure and HLA in healthy donors. The protocol was immunoSEQ multiplex PCR, while the TCRdb copy is restricted to in-frame clones and leaves out a portion. Here the sample spans roughly 100,000 clones, 13% to 15% being singletons. Sequenced input: PBMCs. The receptors were sampled from a female donor in good health and CMV-seronegative. CDR3s include the opening cysteine and the closing phenylalanine or tryptophan. D genes are given only for firm matches. Only part of the rows carry a size: once, few, many, or a class if the clone is expanded.

V,J,size,D,DNA,CDR3
TRBV27,TRBJ2-7,NA,NA,TGTGCCAGCAGTCCGGGATTCAAAACCTACGAGCAGTACTTC,CASSPGFKTYEQYF
TRBV4-3,TRBJ2-3,few,TRBD2,TGCGCCAGCAGCCAGGGGGTCGGGACTAGCGGGAGTGCAGATACGCAGTATTTT,CASSQGVGTSGSADTQYF
TRBV5-6,TRBJ2-5,few,NA,TGTGCCAGCAGCTTGGGGGGCAGGGAAGAGACCCAGTACTTC,CASSLGGREETQYF
TRBV14,TRBJ2-7,few,NA,TGTGCCAGCAGCCAAGGAGGCCTCGAGCAGTACTTC,CASSQGGLEQYF
TRBV29-1,TRBJ2-5,NA,NA,TGCAGCGTTGGAAGAGGGATGAGATCAGAGACCCAGTACTTC,CSVGRGMRSETQYF
TRBV19,TRBJ1-5,NA,NA,TGTGCCAGTAGTATAGACCAGGGGTTAGATCAGCCCCAGCATTTT,CASSIDQGLDQPQHF
TRBV5-1,TRBJ2-5,few,TRBD2,TGCGCCAGCAGCCCCCGGACTAGCGGGGTAGGTGAGACCCAGTACTTC,CASSPRTSGVGETQYF
TRBV6-1,TRBJ2-7,few,TRBD1,TGTGCCCCAGCCGCGGACAGGGGCGCCTACGAGCAGTACTTC,CAPAADRGAYEQYF
TRBV5-6,TRBJ2-5,few,NA,TGTGCCAGCAGCTTTCCACGGGTTTCTGAGACCCAGTACTTC,CASSFPRVSETQYF
TRBV11-2,TRBJ2-7,few,TRBD2,TGTGCCAGCAGCTTCCACGGTAGCGGGGGAGGTCCGAGGGGCTACGAGCAGTACTTC,CASSFHGSGGGPRGYEQYF
TRBV4-2,TRBJ2-1,few,NA,TGTGCCAGCAGCCAAGATTCAACAGGTAACAATGAGCAGTTCTTC,CASSQDSTGNNEQFF
TRBV19,TRBJ1-5,NA,NA,TGTGCCAGTAGTATCCAGGGGCGACAGCCCCAGCATTTT,CASSIQGRQPQHF
TRBV27,TRBJ1-2,NA,NA,TGTGCCAGCAGTCCGATACAGGGTGTGGGACCTGACTATGGCTACACCTTC,CASSPIQGVGPDYGYTF
TRBV9,TRBJ1-1,NA,TRBD1,TGTGCCAGCAGCCCCCCTACAGGGGTAAGGACTGAAGCTTTCTTT,CASSPPTGVRTEAFF
TRBV2,TRBJ1-3,few,TRBD1,TGTGCCAGTTTTTACCCGGGACAGGGTCCAAACACCATATATTTT,CASFYPGQGPNTIYF
TRBV18,TRBJ2-3,NA,TRBD2,TGTGCCAGCTCACCCGGACTAGCGGGAGTCGGCACAGATACGCAGTATTTT,CASSPGLAGVGTDTQYF
TRBV4-1,TRBJ2-5,NA,TRBD2,TGCGCCAGCAGCCAAGATCTTATTAGCGGGGGGTACTTC,CASSQDLISGGYF
TRBV7-2,TRBJ1-2,NA,NA,TGTGCCAGCAGCTTCCACGGGGGGGCGGCAGATAAGGATGGCTACACCTTC,CASSFHGGAADKDGYTF
TRBV30,TRBJ1-2,few,NA,TGTGCCTGGAGTAGATCAGACTATGGCTACACCTTC,CAWSRSDYGYTF
TRBV7-9,TRBJ2-1,NA,TRBD2,TGTGCCAGCAGCCCCCCGGGACTAGCGGGCAATGAGCAGTTCTTC,CASSPPGLAGNEQFF
TRBV30,TRBJ1-2,NA,TRBD1,TGTGCCTGGACAGACAGGGCTTTAGGCTACACCTTC,CAWTDRALGYTF
TRBV28,TRBJ2-5,NA,TRBD1,TGTGCCAGCAGTCAAAGGACAGGGGGAGGGGAGACCCAGTACTTC,CASSQRTGGGETQYF
TRBV7-2,TRBJ1-2,once,TRBD1,TGTGCCAGCAGCTTATCTCCGACAGGGAACTATGGCTACACCTTC,CASSLSPTGNYGYTF
TRBV10-1,TRBJ1-3,few,TRBD1,TGCGCCAGCAGTGACGGGACAGCCGGAAACACCATATATTTT,CASSDGTAGNTIYF
TRBV4-2,TRBJ2-1,NA,NA,TGTGCCAGCAGCCAAGGGCAGCGGGTATACAATGAGCAGTTCTTC,CASSQGQRVYNEQFF
TRBV5-1,TRBJ2-7,few,TRBD2,TGCGCCAGCAGCTTCGGGACTACTGGGTACGAGCAGTACTTC,CASSFGTTGYEQYF
TRBV5-1,TRBJ1-1,NA,TRBD1,TGCGCCAGCAGCTTGGAAGGGACAGATTGGGGGAACACTGAAGCTTTCTTT,CASSLEGTDWGNTEAFF
TRBV4-3,TRBJ2-7,few,TRBD2,TGCGCCAGCAGCCAAGATTTTTTAGCGGGAGGATTTAGCTCCTACGAGCAGTACTTC,CASSQDFLAGGFSSYEQYF
TRBV27,TRBJ1-1,few,TRBD1,TGTGCCAGCAGTCCCGACAGGGGGCTATTTTCCACTGAAGCTTTCTTT,CASSPDRGLFSTEAFF
TRBV29-1,TRBJ2-5,few,NA,TGCAGCGTGGACCGGGAGCGACGGGAGACCCAGTACTTC,CSVDRERRETQYF
TRBV10-3,TRBJ1-5,NA,NA,TGTGCCATCAGTGGACGGGAAAGCAATCAGCCCCAGCATTTT,CAISGRESNQPQHF
TRBV30,TRBJ1-2,NA,NA,TGTGCCTGGAGTCGGGACTATGGCTACACCTTC,CAWSRDYGYTF
TRBV6-5,TRBJ2-5,few,NA,TGTGCCAGCAGCAACTCCCTTGGCGGCCAAGAGACCCAGTACTTC,CASSNSLGGQETQYF
TRBV4-3,TRBJ1-2,few,NA,TGCGCCAGCAGCCAAGACGTGGCGGAAGCTAACTATGGCTACACCTTC,CASSQDVAEANYGYTF
TRBV11-2,TRBJ1-6,NA,NA,TGTGCCAGCAGCTTAGATCGGGGTTCACCCCTCCACTTT,CASSLDRGSPLHF
TRBV9,TRBJ2-2,few,TRBD2,TGTGCCAGCAGCCCGATGGTGGGCGGGGGTTTCCCCTTACACGGGGAGCTGTTTTTT,CASSPMVGGGFPLHGELFF
TRBV18,TRBJ2-7,few,NA,TGTGCCAGCTCACCACCGGGACAAGACTACGAGCAGTACTTC,CASSPPGQDYEQYF
TRBV5-3,TRBJ1-4,NA,TRBD1,TGTGCCAGAAGCTTAACAAGACCAGGGGGAGAAAAACTGTTTTTT,CARSLTRPGGEKLFF
TRBV28,TRBJ2-7,NA,TRBD1,TGTGCCAGCAGAAGGGGACAGATTTCCTACGAGCAGTACTTC,CASRRGQISYEQYF
TRBV28,TRBJ2-7,few,TRBD2,TGTGCCAGCAGTGCCCCTAGCGGGGGGACACGAGTTGCGTACTTC,CASSAPSGGTRVAYF
TRBV25-1,TRBJ1-2,few,TRBD1,TGTGCCAGCAGCCTCTCTACAGGGGGCGACTATGGCTACACCTTC,CASSLSTGGDYGYTF
TRBV9,TRBJ2-1,few,TRBD2,TGTGCCAGCACCCCCGGGACTAGCTACAATGAGCAGTTCTTC,CASTPGTSYNEQFF
TRBV2,TRBJ1-2,few,NA,TGTGCCAGCAGTGAAACGGGTGGGGCCGGTGGCTACACCTTC,CASSETGGAGGYTF